The text below deals with one T cell receptor (beta chain). This sample is part of a study of Ad26.COV2.S vaccination and SARS-CoV-2 variants. Germline assignment: CDR1 SEHNR and CDR2 FQNEAQ (reference sequence). The CDR3 totals 14 residues. Trimming at V came to 5 bases and at J to 4 bases, leaving 3 bases not matched to a gene. Treatment meaning: about 20 received Ad26.COV2.S at low or high dose, single or two shots; about 5 received placebo; per-sample allocation not given. Day 63 after the first injection of vaccine or placebo was the sampling time. The protocol was immunoSEQ multiplex PCR, while the TCRdb copy is restricted to in-frame clones and leaves out a portion. The repertoire holds some 640,000 clones, with 80% to 90% as singletons.

The clonotype comes from a person between 18 and 60 years old who received the Ad26.COV2.S COVID-19 vaccine or a placebo. This chain connects TRBV7-9 to TRBJ1-3; 9 nucleotides agree with TRBD1. The input for sequencing was peripheral blood, taken in a trial of Ad26.COV2.S vaccine versus placebo. The DNA for the CDR3 is TGTGCCAGCAGCGACGGGACAGGGGGAAACACCATATATTTT. The encoded protein is CASSDGTGGNTIYF. The whole variable domain, remainder taken from reference TRBV7-9 and TRBJ1-3, is DTGVSQNPRHKITKRGQNVTFRCDPISEHNRLYWYRQTLGQGPEFLTYFQNEAQLEKSRLLSDRFSAERPKGSFSTLEIQRTEQGDSAMYLCASSDGTGGNTIYFGEGSWLTVV.